The source of this TCR beta chain is a study of T cell responses to AZD1222 COVID-19 vaccine. Assay: immunoSEQ multiplex PCR; the TCRdb copy retains only in-frame clones and omits some. The sample consists of some 150,000 clones, about 90% of them appearing once. With regard to this clone: Its antigen is not identified.

Overall study results and limits: Regions 160-218 and 743-854 held dominance among vaccine-associated CD4 TCRs, which spanned spike. Researchers took repertoire samples only after the peak T cell response had come. Elevations in Spike-specific TCR breadth and depth followed administration of two AZD1222 doses. Reportedly, nearly half of unique spike TCRs recognized epitopes outside B.1.351/B.1.1.7 mutations.

Trimming removed 8 bases at V and 5 bases at J, with 19 bases between. The CDR3 is 14 residues long. Germline CDR1 and CDR2: MNHEY and SVGAGI. The source is an adult who received the MenACWY meningococcal vaccine as a control. This material consisted of peripheral blood, taken 28 days after the second dose of the MenACWY control vaccine. The gene calls are TRBV6-5 and TRBJ2-7; possibly TRBD1 for D (6 bases). The DNA for the CDR3 is TGTGCCAGCGGCCAAGGGGGAATTTTGGACGAGCAGTACTTC. Translation gives CASGQGGILDEQYF.